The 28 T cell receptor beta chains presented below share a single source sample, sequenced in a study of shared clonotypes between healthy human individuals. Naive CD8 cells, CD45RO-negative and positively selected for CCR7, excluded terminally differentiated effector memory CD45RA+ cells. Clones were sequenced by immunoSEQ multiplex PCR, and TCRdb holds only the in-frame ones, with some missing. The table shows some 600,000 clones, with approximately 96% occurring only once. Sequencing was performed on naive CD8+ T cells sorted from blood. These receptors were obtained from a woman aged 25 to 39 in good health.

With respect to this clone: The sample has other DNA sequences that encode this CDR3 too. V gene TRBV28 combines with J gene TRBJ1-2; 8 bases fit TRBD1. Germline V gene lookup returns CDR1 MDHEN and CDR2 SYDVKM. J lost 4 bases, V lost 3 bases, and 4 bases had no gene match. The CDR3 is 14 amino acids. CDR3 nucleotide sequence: TGTGCCAGCAGTTTTCAGGACAGGGTCTATGGCTACACCTTC. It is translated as CASSFQDRVYGYTF.

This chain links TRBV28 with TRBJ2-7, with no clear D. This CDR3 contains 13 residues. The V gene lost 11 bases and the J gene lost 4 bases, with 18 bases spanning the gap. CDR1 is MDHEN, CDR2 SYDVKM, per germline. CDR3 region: CASTPSGSYEQYF. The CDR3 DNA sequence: TGTGCCTCTACCCCCTCGGGCAGTTACGAGCAGTACTTC.

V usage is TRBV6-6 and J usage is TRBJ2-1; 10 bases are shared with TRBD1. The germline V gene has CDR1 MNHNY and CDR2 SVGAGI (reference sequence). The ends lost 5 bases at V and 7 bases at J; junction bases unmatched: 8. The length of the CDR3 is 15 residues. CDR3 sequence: CASSHGTGARNEQFF. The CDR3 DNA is TGTGCCAGCAGTCATGGGACAGGGGCGAGAAATGAGCAGTTCTTC.

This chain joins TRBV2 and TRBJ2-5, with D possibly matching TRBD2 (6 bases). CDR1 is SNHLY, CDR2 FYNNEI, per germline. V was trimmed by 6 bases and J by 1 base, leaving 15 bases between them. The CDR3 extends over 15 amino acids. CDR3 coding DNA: TGTGCCAGCAGGAAGGACTACACAACCCAAGAGACCCAGTACTTC. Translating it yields CASRKDYTTQETQYF.

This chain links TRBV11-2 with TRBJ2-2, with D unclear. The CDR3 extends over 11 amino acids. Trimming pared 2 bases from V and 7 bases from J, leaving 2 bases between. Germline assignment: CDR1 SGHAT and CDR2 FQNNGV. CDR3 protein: CASSLFGELFF. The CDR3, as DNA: TGTGCCAGCAGCTTATTCGGGGAGCTGTTTTTT.

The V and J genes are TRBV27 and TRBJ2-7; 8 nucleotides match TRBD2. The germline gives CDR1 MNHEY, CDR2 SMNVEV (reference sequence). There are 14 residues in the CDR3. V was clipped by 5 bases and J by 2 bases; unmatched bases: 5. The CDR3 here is CASSPRGGAYEQYF. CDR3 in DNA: TGTGCCAGCAGTCCCCGGGGGGGAGCCTACGAGCAGTACTTC.

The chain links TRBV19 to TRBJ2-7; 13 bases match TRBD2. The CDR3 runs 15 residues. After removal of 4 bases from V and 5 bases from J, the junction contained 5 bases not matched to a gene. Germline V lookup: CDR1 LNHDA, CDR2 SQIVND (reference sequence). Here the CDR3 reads CASSNWTSGSHEQYF. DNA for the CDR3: TGTGCCAGTAGTAACTGGACTAGCGGGAGCCACGAGCAGTACTTC.

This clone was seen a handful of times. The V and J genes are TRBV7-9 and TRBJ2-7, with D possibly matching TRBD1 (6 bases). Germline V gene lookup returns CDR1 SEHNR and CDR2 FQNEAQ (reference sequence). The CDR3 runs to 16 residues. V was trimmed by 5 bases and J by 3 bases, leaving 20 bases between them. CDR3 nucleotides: TGTGCCAGCAGCCCCCCAGAGGGGGTTTCCCTCTACGAGCAGTACTTC. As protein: CASSPPEGVSLYEQYF.

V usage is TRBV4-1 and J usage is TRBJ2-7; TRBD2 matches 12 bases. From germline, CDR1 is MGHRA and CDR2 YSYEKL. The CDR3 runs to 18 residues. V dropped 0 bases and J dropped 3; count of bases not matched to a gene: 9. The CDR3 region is CASSQDPSGRAFVYEQYF. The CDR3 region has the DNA TGCGCCAGCAGCCAAGATCCTAGCGGGAGGGCTTTTGTCTACGAGCAGTACTTC.

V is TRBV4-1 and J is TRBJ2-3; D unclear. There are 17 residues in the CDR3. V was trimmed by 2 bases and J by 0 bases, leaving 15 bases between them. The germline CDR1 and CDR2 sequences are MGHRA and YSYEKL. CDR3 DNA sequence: TGCGCCAGCAGCCAATTGATTCCAGGCACGAGCACAGATACGCAGTATTTT. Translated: CASSQLIPGTSTDTQYF.

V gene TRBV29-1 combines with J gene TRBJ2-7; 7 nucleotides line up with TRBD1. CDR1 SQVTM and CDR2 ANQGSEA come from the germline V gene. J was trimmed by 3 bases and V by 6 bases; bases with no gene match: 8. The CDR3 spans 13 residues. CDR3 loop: CSVGTALDYEQYF. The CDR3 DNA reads TGCAGCGTCGGGACAGCCTTAGACTACGAGCAGTACTTC.

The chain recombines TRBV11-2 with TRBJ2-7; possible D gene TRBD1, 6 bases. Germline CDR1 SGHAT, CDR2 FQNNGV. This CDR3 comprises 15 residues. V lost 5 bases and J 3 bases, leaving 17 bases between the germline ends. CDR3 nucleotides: TGTGCCAGCAGCCGTAGCCAACAGGGTTACTACGAGCAGTACTTC. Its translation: CASSRSQQGYYEQYF. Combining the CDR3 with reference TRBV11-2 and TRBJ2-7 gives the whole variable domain EAGVAQSPRYKIIEKRQSVAFWCNPISGHATLYWYQQILGQGPKLLIQFQNNGVVDDSQLPKDRFSAERLKGVDSTLKIQPAKLEDSAVYLCASSRSQQGYYEQYFGPGTRLTVT.

The CDR3 region has the DNA TGTGCCAGCAGTGAATTCCGACCCGAGAACACTGAAGCTTTCTTT. Protein: CASSEFRPENTEAFF. The chain has TRBV2 and TRBJ1-1; no definite D call. This CDR3 has 15 residues. Germline lookup yields CDR1 SNHLY and CDR2 FYNNEI. Trimming removed 2 bases at V and 1 base at J, with 11 bases between.

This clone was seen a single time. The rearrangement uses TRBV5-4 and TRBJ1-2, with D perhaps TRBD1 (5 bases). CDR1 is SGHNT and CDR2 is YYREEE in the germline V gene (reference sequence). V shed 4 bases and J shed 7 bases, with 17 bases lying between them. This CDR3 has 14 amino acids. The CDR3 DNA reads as TGTGCCAGCAGCCTGGGCAGTTTGGGGCCTGGCTACACCTTC. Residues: CASSLGSLGPGYTF.

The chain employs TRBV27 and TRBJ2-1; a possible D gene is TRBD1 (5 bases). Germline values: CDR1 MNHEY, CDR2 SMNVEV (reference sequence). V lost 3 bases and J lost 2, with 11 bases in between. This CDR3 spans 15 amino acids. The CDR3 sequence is CASSFGRVPYNEQFF. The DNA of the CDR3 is TGTGCCAGCAGTTTTGGCAGGGTCCCCTACAATGAGCAGTTCTTC.

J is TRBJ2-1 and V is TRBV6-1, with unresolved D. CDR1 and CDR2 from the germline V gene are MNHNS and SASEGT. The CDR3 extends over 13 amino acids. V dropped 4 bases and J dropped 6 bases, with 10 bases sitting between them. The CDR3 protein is CASSVTTGNEQFF. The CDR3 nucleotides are TGTGCCAGCAGTGTCACGACGGGCAATGAGCAGTTCTTC.

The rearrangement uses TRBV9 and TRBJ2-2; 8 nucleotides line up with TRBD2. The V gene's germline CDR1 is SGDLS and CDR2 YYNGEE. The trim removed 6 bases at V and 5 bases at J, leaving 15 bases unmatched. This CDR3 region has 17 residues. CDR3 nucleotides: TGTGCCAGCACCCCTTGGGGGAGCGGGAGAGAAACCGGGGAGCTGTTTTTT. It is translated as CASTPWGSGRETGELFF.

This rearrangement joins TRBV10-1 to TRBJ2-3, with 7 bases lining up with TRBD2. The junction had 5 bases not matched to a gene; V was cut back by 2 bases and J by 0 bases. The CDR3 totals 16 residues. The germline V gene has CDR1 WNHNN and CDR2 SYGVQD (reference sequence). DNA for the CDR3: TGCGCCAGCAGTGAGGACAGCGGGAATAGCACAGATACGCAGTATTTT. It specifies CASSEDSGNSTDTQYF.

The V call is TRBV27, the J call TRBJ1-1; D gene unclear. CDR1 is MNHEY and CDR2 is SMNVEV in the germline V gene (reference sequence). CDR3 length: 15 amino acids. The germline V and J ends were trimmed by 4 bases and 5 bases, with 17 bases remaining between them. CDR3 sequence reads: CASSSDGNMGTEAFF. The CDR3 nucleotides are TGTGCCAGCAGTTCCGACGGAAATATGGGGACTGAAGCTTTCTTT.

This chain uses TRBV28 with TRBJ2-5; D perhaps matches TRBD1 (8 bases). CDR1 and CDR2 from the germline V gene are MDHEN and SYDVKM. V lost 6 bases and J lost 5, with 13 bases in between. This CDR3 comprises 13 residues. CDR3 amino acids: CASRDRGGETQYF. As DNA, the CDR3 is TGTGCCAGCAGAGACAGGGGAGGGGAGACCCAGTACTTC.

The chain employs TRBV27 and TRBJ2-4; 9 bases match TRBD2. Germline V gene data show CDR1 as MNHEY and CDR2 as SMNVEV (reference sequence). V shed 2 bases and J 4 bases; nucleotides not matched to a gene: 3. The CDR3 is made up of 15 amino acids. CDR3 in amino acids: CASSLLAGGKNIQYF. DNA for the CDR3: TGTGCCAGCAGTTTACTGGCGGGAGGGAAAAACATTCAGTACTTC.

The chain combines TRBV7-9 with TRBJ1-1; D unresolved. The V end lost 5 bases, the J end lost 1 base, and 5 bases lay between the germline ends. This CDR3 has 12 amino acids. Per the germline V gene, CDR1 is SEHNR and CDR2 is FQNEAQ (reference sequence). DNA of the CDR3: TGTGCCAGCAGCGACACGAACACTGAAGCTTTCTTT. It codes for CASSDTNTEAFF. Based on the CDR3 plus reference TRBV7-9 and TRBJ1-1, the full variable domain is DTGVSQNPRHKITKRGQNVTFRCDPISEHNRLYWYRQTLGQGPEFLTYFQNEAQLEKSRLLSDRFSAERPKGSFSTLEIQRTEQGDSAMYLCASSDTNTEAFFGQGTRLTVV.

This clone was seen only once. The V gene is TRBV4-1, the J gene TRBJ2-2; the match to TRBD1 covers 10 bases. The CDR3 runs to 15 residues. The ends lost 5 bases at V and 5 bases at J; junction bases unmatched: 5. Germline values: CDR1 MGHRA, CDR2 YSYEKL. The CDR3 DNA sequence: TGCGCCAGCAGCTTCGGACAGGGGGAGACCGGGGAGCTGTTTTTT. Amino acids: CASSFGQGETGELFF.

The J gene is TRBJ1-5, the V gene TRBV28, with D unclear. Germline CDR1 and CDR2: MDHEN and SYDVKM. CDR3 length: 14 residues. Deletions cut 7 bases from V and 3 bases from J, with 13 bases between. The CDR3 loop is CASKLRVFNQPQHF. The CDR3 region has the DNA TGTGCCAGCAAGTTGAGGGTTTTCAATCAGCCCCAGCATTTT.

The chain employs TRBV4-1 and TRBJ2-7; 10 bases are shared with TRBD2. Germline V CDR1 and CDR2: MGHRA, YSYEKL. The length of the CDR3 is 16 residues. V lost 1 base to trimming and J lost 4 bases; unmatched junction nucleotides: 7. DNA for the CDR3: TGCGCCAGCAGCCAAGGGCCAGCGGGAGGGCCGTACGAGCAGTACTTC. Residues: CASSQGPAGGPYEQYF.

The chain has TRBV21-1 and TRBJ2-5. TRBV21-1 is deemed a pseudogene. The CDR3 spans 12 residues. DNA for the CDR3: TGTGCCAGCAGCAAGGGGGAAGAGACCCAGTACTTC. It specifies CASSKGEETQYF.

CDR3 protein: CASSFRRVFPYEQYF. In nucleotides, the CDR3 is TGTGCCAGCAGTTTCCGGCGGGTCTTTCCCTACGAGCAGTACTTC. The chain uses TRBV28 and TRBJ2-7, with D possibly being TRBD2 (5 bases). The germline gives CDR1 MDHEN, CDR2 SYDVKM. The CDR3 runs to 15 residues. V lost 3 bases to trimming and J lost 2 bases, with 14 bases between them.

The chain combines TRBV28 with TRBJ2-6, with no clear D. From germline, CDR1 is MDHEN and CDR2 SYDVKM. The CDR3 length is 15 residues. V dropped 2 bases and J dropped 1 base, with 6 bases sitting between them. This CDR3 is CASSLTPSGANVLTF. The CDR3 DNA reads TGTGCCAGCAGTTTAACCCCATCTGGGGCCAACGTCCTGACTTTC.